The 17 T cell receptor beta chains below were found in one sample sequenced in a study of blood T cell repertoires in COVID-19 (dated by TCRdb to 2019 to 2021). Receptor amplification or capture employed the immunoSEQ multiplex PCR assay. TCRdb's version of the immuneACCESS table is confined to in-frame rearrangements and falls short of the full clone set. An unresolved V gene accounts for under half of the shortfall where checked; the remainder is of unknown origin. In this sample the table shows about 150,000 clones, around 81% of which occur a single time. The ten top clones hold 6.2% of the sample. The sample taken for sequencing was PBMCs or T cells enriched from blood (not recorded which). The receptors stem from a woman in her thirties or forties who had recovered from COVID-19.

The chain recombines TRBV28 with TRBJ1-1; 8 bases match TRBD1. The J segment lost 0 bases and the V segment lost 8 bases, leaving 8 bases of the junction unmatched. This CDR3 has 15 residues. Germline V gives CDR1 MDHEN, CDR2 SYDVKM. The CDR3 sequence is CASGATGDMNTEAFF. The CDR3, as DNA: TGTGCCAGCGGCGCGACAGGGGACATGAACACTGAAGCTTTCTTT. The full variable domain, its missing parts supplied by reference TRBV28 and TRBJ1-1, is DVKVTQSSRYLVKRTGEKVFLECVQDMDHENMFWYRQDPGLGLRLIYFSYDVKMKEKGDIPEGYSVSREKKERFSLILESASTNQTSMYLCASGATGDMNTEAFFGQGTRLTVV.

The chain employs TRBV4-2 and TRBJ2-6, with D unclear. The V gene lost 2 bases and the J gene lost 0 bases, with 11 bases spanning the gap. CDR3 length: 17 amino acids. Germline V lookup: CDR1 LGHNA, CDR2 YNFKEQ. The CDR3: CASSQTVGASGANVLTF. The CDR3 nucleotides read TGTGCCAGCAGCCAAACTGTCGGTGCCTCTGGGGCCAACGTCCTGACTTTC.

V usage is TRBV19 and J usage is TRBJ1-1; 9 bases line up with TRBD1. The CDR3 is made up of 19 amino acids. CDR1 LNHDA and CDR2 SQIVND come from the germline V gene (reference sequence). V was pared by 7 bases and J by 3 bases, with 21 bases of the junction left unmatched. The CDR3, as DNA: TGTGCCAGTACTTCCGGGACAGGGCGTCGAACGGGTGGGGACACTGAAGCTTTCTTT. Protein product: CASTSGTGRRTGGDTEAFF.

The chain is built from TRBV20-1 and TRBJ2-7; 8 nucleotides match TRBD1. The CDR3 runs 15 residues. CDR1 is DFQATT and CDR2 is SNEGSKA in the germline V gene (reference sequence). V lost 3 bases and J lost 0; bases outside the gene matches: 7. CDR3 in amino acids: CSASDAGGSSYEQYF. DNA for the CDR3: TGCAGTGCTAGTGATGCAGGGGGCAGCTCCTACGAGCAGTACTTC.

J is TRBJ2-1 and V is TRBV3-1 (or the pseudogene TRBV3-2); unclear D gene. The CDR3 contains 17 residues. CDR1 is LGHDT, CDR2 YNNKEL, per germline (reference sequence). The V end lost 0 bases, the J end lost 0 bases, and 12 bases lay between the germline ends. The CDR3 protein is CASSQEGLGSSYNEQFF. DNA for the CDR3: TGTGCCAGCAGCCAAGAGGGCCTGGGTAGCTCCTACAATGAGCAGTTCTTC.

The chain combines TRBV7-9 with TRBJ2-1; possibly TRBD2 for D (5 bases). The CDR3 spans 13 residues. V lost 5 bases and J 5 bases, leaving 10 bases between the germline ends. Germline lookup yields CDR1 SEHNR and CDR2 FQNEAQ (reference sequence). CDR3 sequence: CASSSYGDNEQFF. The CDR3 nucleotides are TGTGCCAGCAGCAGCTACGGGGACAATGAGCAGTTCTTC.

The rearrangement joins TRBV7-8 to TRBJ1-3; D gene unclear. The CDR3 sequence is 16 residues long. The germline V gene encodes CDR1 SGHVS and CDR2 FQNEAQ. V was cut by 5 bases and J by 0 bases, with 14 bases left in between. This CDR3 reads CASSPLPVHSGNTIYF. The CDR3 DNA follows: TGTGCCAGCAGCCCCCTCCCCGTACACTCTGGAAACACCATATATTTT.

The chain is built from TRBV3-1 (or the pseudogene TRBV3-2) and TRBJ2-7; TRBD1 agrees at 7 bases. Germline trimming cut 1 base from V and 5 bases from J; bases unmatched to any gene: 5. From germline, CDR1 is LGHDT and CDR2 YNNKEL (reference sequence). The CDR3 runs 14 residues. CDR3 in DNA: TGTGCCAGCAGCCAAGGACAGGGAAGGAACGAGCAGTACTTC. Amino acid sequence: CASSQGQGRNEQYF.

V gene TRBV6-1 combines with J gene TRBJ1-5; D remains ambiguous. The CDR3 sequence is 15 residues long. Germline CDR1 MNHNS, CDR2 SASEGT. The V end lost 2 bases, the J end lost 4 bases, and 12 bases lay between the germline ends. This CDR3 reads CASSEMMNRNQPQHF. The CDR3, as DNA: TGTGCCAGCAGTGAAATGATGAACAGAAATCAGCCCCAGCATTTT.

This rearrangement joins TRBV5-1 to TRBJ1-1; D call uncertain. CDR3 length equals 15 residues. V lost 4 bases and J lost 5, with 18 bases in between. CDR1 SGHRS and CDR2 YFSETQ come from the germline V gene. CDR3 nucleotides: TGCGCCAGCAGCCCGCGTTTCGAGGGTGGGACTGAAGCTTTCTTT. Translating gives CASSPRFEGGTEAFF.

The chain couples TRBV12-3 or TRBV12-4 to TRBJ2-1; D uncertain. This CDR3 is built from 13 residues. Trimming removed 6 bases from V and 0 bases from J, with 6 bases in between. CDR3 protein: CASRGHSYNEQFF. The CDR3 region has the DNA TGTGCCAGCAGGGGCCACTCCTACAATGAGCAGTTCTTC.

V is TRBV6-1 and J is TRBJ1-2; TRBD1 agrees at 9 bases. With 3 bases clipped from V and 6 bases from J, the junction kept 5 bases outside the gene matches. The CDR3 runs to 14 residues. The germline CDR1 and CDR2 sequences are MNHNS and SASEGT. CDR3 region: CASSDGTGRNGYTF. The CDR3 region has the DNA TGTGCCAGCAGTGACGGGACAGGGCGAAATGGCTACACCTTC.

This clone was picked up a small number of times. Other DNA sequences in the same sample also yield this CDR3. This chain joins TRBV7-9 and TRBJ1-4, with 7 bases fitting TRBD1. The CDR3 runs to 14 residues. The V segment lost 5 bases and the J segment 4 bases; nucleotides outside the gene matches: 4. The germline CDR1 and CDR2 sequences are SEHNR and FQNEAQ (reference sequence). Here the CDR3 reads CASSLRQGNEKLFF. In DNA, the CDR3 is TGTGCCAGCAGCCTCAGACAGGGTAATGAAAAACTGTTTTTT.

The CDR3 DNA is TGCGCCAGCAGCCCCAGTGGCTTGAATCAGCCCCAGCATTTT. This sequence encodes CASSPSGLNQPQHF. The chain carries TRBV5-1 and TRBJ1-5; D gene uncertain. The CDR3 is 14 residues long. The V gene lost 4 bases and the J gene lost 4 bases, with 12 bases spanning the gap. Looked up from germline, CDR1 is SGHRS and CDR2 is YFSETQ.

The chain couples TRBV7-3 to TRBJ2-2; 7 bases are a match to TRBD1. Germline loops: CDR1 SGHTA, CDR2 FQGTGA. V lost 1 base and J lost 4; bases outside the gene matches: 6. This CDR3 spans 16 amino acids. CDR3 residues: CASSLMGQRSTGELFF. CDR3 nucleotide sequence: TGTGCCAGCAGCTTAATGGGACAGCGATCCACCGGGGAGCTGTTTTTT.

This rearrangement joins TRBV9 to TRBJ2-3; 8 nucleotides align to TRBD2. Germline V CDR1 and CDR2: SGDLS, YYNGEE. Trimming took 3 bases from V and 0 from J; bases not matched to a gene: 6. This CDR3 comprises 16 residues. CDR3 DNA: TGTGCCAGCAGCGCAACTAGCGGAATTAGCACAGATACGCAGTATTTT. Protein sequence: CASSATSGISTDTQYF.

This clone was detected once. This rearrangement joins TRBV6-1 to TRBJ1-2; unclear D gene. V lost 0 bases and J lost 7, with 18 bases in between. The germline gives CDR1 MNHNS, CDR2 SASEGT. The CDR3 consists of 16 residues. CDR3 in amino acids: CASSEALLTEAGGYTF. The DNA of the CDR3 is TGTGCCAGCAGTGAAGCGCTGCTGACCGAGGCCGGTGGCTACACCTTC.